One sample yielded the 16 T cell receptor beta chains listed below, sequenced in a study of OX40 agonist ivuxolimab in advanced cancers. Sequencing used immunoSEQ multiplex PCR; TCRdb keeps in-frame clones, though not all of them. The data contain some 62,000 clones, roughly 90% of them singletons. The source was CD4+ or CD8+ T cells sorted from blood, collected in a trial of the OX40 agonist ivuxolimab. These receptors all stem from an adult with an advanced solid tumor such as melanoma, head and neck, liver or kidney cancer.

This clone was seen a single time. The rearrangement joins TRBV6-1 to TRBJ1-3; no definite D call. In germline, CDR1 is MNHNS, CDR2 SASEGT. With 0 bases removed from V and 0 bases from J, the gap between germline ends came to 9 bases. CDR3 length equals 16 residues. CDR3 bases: TGTGCCAGCAGTGAAGCGCTCTGGAGCTCTGGAAACACCATATATTTT. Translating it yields CASSEALWSSGNTIYF.

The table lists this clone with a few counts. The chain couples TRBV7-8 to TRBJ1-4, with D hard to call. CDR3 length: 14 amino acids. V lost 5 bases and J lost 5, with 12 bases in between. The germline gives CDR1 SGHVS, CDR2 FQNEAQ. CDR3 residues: CASSQTRFNEKLFF. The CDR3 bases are TGTGCCAGCAGCCAGACACGGTTCAATGAAAAACTGTTTTTT.

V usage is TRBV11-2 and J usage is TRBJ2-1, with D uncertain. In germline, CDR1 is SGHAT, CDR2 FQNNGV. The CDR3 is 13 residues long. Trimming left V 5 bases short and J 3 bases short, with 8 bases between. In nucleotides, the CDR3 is TGTGCCAGCAGCCAAGCGAGCTACAATGAGCAGTTCTTC. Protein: CASSQASYNEQFF.

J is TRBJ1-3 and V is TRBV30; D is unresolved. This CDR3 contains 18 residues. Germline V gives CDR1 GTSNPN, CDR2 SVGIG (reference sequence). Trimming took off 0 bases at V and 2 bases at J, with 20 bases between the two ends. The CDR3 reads CAWSVRPVVLSTGNTIYF. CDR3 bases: TGTGCCTGGAGTGTACGCCCCGTCGTTCTCAGCACTGGAAACACCATATATTTT.

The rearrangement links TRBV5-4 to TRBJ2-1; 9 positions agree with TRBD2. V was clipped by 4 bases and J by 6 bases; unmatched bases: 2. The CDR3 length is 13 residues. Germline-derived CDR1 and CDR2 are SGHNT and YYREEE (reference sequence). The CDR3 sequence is CASSTTSGNEQFF. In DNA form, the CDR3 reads TGTGCCAGCAGCACGACTAGCGGCAATGAGCAGTTCTTC.

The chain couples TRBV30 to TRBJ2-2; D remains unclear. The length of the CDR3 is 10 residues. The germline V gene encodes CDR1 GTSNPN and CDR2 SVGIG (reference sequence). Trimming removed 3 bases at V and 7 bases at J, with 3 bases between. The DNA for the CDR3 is TGTGCCTGGAGGGGCGGGGAGCTGTTTTTT. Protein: CAWRGGELFF.

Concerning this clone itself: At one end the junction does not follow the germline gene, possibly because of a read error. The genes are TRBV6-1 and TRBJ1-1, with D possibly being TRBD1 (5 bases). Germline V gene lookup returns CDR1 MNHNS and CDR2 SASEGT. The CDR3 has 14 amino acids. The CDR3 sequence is CASRPDTSNAEAFF. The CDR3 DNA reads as TGTGCCAGCAGGCCGGACACTTCGAACGCTGAAGCTTTCTTT.

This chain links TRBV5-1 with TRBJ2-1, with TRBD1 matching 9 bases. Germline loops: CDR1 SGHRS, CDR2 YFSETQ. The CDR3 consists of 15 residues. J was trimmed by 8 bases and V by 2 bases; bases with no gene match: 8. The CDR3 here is CASSFSGQGRDEQFF. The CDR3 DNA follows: TGCGCCAGCAGCTTCTCGGGACAGGGACGGGATGAGCAGTTCTTC.

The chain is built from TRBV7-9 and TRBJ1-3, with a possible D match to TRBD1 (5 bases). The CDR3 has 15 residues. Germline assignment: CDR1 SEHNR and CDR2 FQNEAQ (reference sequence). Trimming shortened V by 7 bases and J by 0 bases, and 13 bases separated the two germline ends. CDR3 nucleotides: TGTGCCAGCACCGCTACAGGCAGCTCTGGAAACACCATATATTTT. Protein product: CASTATGSSGNTIYF.

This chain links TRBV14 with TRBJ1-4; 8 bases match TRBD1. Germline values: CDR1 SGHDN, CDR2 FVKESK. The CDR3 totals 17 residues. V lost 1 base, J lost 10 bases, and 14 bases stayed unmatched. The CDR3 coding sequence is TGTGCCAGCAGCCAAGGAGGACAGGGTATCTCTCGGGGAAAACTGTTTTTT. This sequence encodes CASSQGGQGISRGKLFF.

CDR3 sequence: CASSQRTSGRNTQYF. Written as DNA, the CDR3 is TGTGCCAGCAGCCAAAGGACTAGCGGGAGGAATACGCAGTATTTT. The chain carries TRBV14 and TRBJ2-3; TRBD2 matches 14 bases. V gave up 2 bases and J gave up 7 bases; unmatched junction bases: 2. In germline, CDR1 is SGHDN, CDR2 FVKESK. This CDR3 is built from 15 residues.

As DNA, the CDR3 is TGTGCCAGCAGCTTAGTGAAGGGTCCCCTTTACGAGCAGTACTTC. This sequence encodes CASSLVKGPLYEQYF. J is TRBJ2-7 and V is TRBV7-8, with D hard to call. Germline V gene data show CDR1 as SGHVS and CDR2 as FQNEAQ. The CDR3 has 15 residues. With 1 base removed from V and 4 bases from J, the gap between germline ends came to 14 bases.

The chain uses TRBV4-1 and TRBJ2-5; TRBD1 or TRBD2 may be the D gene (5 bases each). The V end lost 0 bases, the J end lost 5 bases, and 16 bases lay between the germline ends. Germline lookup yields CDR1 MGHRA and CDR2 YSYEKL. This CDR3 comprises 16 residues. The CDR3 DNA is TGCGCCAGCAGCCAAGATGTAGGGACCGGGTATGAGACCCAGTACTTC. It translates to CASSQDVGTGYETQYF.

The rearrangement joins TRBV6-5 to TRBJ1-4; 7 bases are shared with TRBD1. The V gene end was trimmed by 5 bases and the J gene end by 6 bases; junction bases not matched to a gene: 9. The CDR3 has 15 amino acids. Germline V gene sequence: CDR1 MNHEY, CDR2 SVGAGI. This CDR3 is CASSPQGGLDEKLFF. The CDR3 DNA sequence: TGTGCCAGCAGTCCCCAGGGGGGGTTGGATGAAAAACTGTTTTTT.

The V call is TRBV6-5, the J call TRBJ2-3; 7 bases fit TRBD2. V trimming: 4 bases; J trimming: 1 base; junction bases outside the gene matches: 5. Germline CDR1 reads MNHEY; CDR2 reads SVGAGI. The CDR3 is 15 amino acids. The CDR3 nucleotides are TGTGCCAGCAGTTCTCGGACTAGTGGCACAGATACGCAGTATTTT. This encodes CASSSRTSGTDTQYF.

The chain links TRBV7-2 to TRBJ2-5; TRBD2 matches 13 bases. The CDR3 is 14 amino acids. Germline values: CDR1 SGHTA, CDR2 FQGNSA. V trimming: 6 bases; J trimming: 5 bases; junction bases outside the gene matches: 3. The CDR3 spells CASRKGLAGETQYF. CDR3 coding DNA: TGTGCCAGCAGGAAGGGACTAGCGGGGGAGACCCAGTACTTC. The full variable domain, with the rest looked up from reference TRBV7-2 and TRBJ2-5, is GAGVSQSPSNKVTEKGKDVELRCDPISGHTALYWYRQSLGQGLEFLIYFQGNSAPDKSGLPSDRFSAERTGGSVSTLTIQRTQQEDSAVYLCASRKGLAGETQYFGPGTRLLVL.